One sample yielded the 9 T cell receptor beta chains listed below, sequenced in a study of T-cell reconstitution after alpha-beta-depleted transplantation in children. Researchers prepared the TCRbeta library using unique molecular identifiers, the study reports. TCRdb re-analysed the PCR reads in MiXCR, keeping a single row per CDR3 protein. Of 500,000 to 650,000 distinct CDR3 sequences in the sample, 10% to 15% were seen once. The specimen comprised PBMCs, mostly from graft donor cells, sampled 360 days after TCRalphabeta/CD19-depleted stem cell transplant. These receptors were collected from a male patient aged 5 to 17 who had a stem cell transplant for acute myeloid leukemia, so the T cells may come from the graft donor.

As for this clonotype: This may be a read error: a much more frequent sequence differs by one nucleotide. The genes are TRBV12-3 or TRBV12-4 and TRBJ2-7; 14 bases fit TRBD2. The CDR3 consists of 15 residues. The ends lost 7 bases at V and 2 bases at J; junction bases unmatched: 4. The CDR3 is CASTKGLAGAYEQYF. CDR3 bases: TGTGCCAGCACTAAGGGACTAGCGGGAGCCTACGAGCAGTACTTC.

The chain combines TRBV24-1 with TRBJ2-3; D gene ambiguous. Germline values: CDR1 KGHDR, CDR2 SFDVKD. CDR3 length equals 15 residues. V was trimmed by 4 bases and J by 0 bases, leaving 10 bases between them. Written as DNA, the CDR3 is TGTGCCACCAGTGAGGCGGCAGATAGCACAGATACGCAGTATTTT. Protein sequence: CATSEAADSTDTQYF.

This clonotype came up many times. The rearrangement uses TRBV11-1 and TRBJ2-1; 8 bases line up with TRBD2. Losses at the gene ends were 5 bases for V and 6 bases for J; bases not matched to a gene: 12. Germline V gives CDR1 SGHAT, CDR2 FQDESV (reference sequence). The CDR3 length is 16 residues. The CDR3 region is CASSNRPGLDSNEQFF. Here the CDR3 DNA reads TGTGCCAGCAGCAACCGTCCGGGACTAGACAGCAATGAGCAGTTCTTC.

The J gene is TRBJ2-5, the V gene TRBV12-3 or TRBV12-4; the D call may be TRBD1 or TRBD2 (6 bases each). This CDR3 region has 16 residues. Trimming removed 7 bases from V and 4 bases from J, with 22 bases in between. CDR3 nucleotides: TGTGCCAGCAAGGGCCTCGGGGGCGGAGGCATAGAGACCCAGTACTTC. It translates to CASKGLGGGGIETQYF.

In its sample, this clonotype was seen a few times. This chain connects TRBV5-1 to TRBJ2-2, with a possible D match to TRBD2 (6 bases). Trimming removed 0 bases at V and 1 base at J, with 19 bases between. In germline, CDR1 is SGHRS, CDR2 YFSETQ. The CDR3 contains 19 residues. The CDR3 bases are TGCGCCAGCAGCTTGGACGGACTCCGCTGGACTATGAACACCGGGGAGCTGTTTTTT. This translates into CASSLDGLRWTMNTGELFF.

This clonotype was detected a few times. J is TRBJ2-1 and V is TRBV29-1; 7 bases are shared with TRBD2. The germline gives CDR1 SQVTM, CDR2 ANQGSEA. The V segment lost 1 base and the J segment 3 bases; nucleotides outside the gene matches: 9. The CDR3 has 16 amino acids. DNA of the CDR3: TGCAGCGTTGAAGTCGTAGAAGCGGGATACTACAATGAGCAGTTCTTC. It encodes CSVEVVEAGYYNEQFF.

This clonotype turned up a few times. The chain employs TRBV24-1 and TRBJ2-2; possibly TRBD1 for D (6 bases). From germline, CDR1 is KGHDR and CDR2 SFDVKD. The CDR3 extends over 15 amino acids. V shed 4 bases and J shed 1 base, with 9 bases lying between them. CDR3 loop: CATSEVRGNTGELFF. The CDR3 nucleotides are TGTGCCACCAGTGAGGTCAGGGGGAACACCGGGGAGCTGTTTTTT.

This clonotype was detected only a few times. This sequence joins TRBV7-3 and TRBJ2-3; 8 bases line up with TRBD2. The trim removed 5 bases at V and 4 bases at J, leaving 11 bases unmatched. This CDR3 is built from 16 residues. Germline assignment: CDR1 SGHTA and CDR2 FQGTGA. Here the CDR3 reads CASSPEPAGGPDTQYF. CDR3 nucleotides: TGTGCCAGCAGCCCCGAGCCGGCGGGAGGCCCAGATACGCAGTATTTT.

The CDR3 spells CASSLGHHMVTDTQYF. The CDR3 DNA reads TGTGCCAGCAGCTTAGGGCATCACATGGTCACAGATACGCAGTATTTT. The chain carries TRBV7-3 and TRBJ2-3; D ambiguous. V was clipped by 2 bases and J by 2 bases, with 14 bases between them. The CDR3 spans 16 residues. The germline V gene encodes CDR1 SGHTA and CDR2 FQGTGA. The complete variable domain, with remaining parts taken from reference TRBV7-3 and TRBJ2-3, reads GAGVSQTPSNKVTEKGKYVELRCDPISGHTALYWYRQSLGQGPEFLIYFQGTGAADDSGLPNDRFFAVRPEGSVSTLKIQRTERGDSAVYLCASSLGHHMVTDTQYFGPGTRLTVL.